Detailed here is one TCR beta chain. Antigen unknown. TCRdb's table, derived via immunoSEQ multiplex PCR, lists solely in-frame clones and lacks some. The table lists 150,000 to 200,000 clones, around 88% of them singletons. These data come from a study of T cell responses to AZD1222 COVID-19 vaccine. Findings of the study overall: White British people made up most donors, females outnumbered males, and clonal diversity was possibly underestimated. Spike was spanned by vaccine-associated CD4 TCRs, which were dominant at 160-218 and 743-854. When two AZD1222 doses had been given, Spike-specific TCR breadth and depth rose.

The sequenced sample was peripheral blood, obtained 28 days after the second AZD1222 dose. The TCR comes from an adult who received the AZD1222 COVID-19 vaccine.

The CDR3 sequence is CSVGRAGANVLTF. The CDR3 DNA sequence: TGCAGCGTTGGAAGGGCTGGGGCCAACGTCCTGACTTTC. The chain links TRBV29-1 to TRBJ2-6, with D uncertain. From germline, CDR1 is SQVTM and CDR2 ANQGSEA. This CDR3 contains 13 residues. V was pared by 4 bases and J by 2 bases, with 6 bases between.